This entry lists 28 T cell receptor beta chains sequenced from one sample in a study of human T cells and chemical hapten exposure (dated by TCRdb to the early 2020s). The intended sense of this specimen's time point label: pre-sensitization, week 0. This sample's treatment or condition label indicates: therapeutic diphenylcyclopropenone sensitization with weekly scalp DPC. The library was obtained by RACE. The data were produced on a NextSeq 500. TCRdb applied fastp at Q25 and MiXCR to the public reads, then kept only in-frame beta chains. Records with the same CDR3 protein are collapsed into one entry carrying the most frequent genes and DNA. Across this sample there are 250,000 to 300,000 distinct CDR3 sequences, with almost 8% seen only once. The ten largest clonotypes hold about 1.1% of the sample. The sample in question was whole blood, obtained in connection with sensitization to the hapten diphenylcyclopropenone (DPC). Receptors originate from a man aged 18 to 29 with alopecia areata. Some clones in this sample may be carry-over from other donors' samples.

This clonotype was seen many times. The CDR3 loop reads CASSLQGAANEKLFF. The CDR3, as DNA: TGTGCCAGCAGCTTACAGGGGGCGGCTAATGAAAAACTGTTTTTT. The chain is built from TRBV7-9 and TRBJ1-4; TRBD1 matches at 8 bases. Germline assignment: CDR1 SEHNR and CDR2 FQNEAQ (reference sequence). V lost 2 bases and J lost 3; bases outside the gene matches: 2. The CDR3 is 15 amino acids.

The rearrangement joins TRBV2 to TRBJ2-2; D perhaps matches TRBD2 (5 bases). Trimming cost V 4 bases and J 7 bases, with 10 bases left between them. Germline CDR1 reads SNHLY; CDR2 reads FYNNEI. The CDR3 covers 13 residues. Here the CDR3 DNA reads TGTGCCAGCAGTGTATACGGGATCGGGGAGCTGTTTTTT. Translation gives CASSVYGIGELFF.

Only a few counts were recorded for this clonotype. V gene TRBV29-1 combines with J gene TRBJ2-2, with TRBD2 as a possible D gene (5 bases). This CDR3 region has 16 residues. The V gene's germline CDR1 is SQVTM and CDR2 ANQGSEA. V shed 0 bases and J shed 2 bases, with 13 bases lying between them. CDR3 sequence: CSVEDGEGRNTGELFF. The CDR3 nucleotides read TGCAGCGTTGAAGATGGAGAGGGTCGTAACACCGGGGAGCTGTTTTTT.

The V call is TRBV7-9, the J call TRBJ1-4; no clear D gene. The CDR3 has 14 amino acids. The V gene's germline CDR1 is SEHNR and CDR2 FQNEAQ (reference sequence). V was pared by 6 bases and J by 3 bases, with 11 bases between. CDR3 in DNA: TGTGCCAGCAGTCTATCCGCGGCTAATGAAAAACTGTTTTTT. Protein: CASSLSAANEKLFF.

Notes on this clonotype: A much larger clone differs from this one at a single base, so this may be a read error. The CDR3 sequence: CASSSTGASTDTQYF. Written as DNA, the CDR3 is TGTGCCAGCAGCTCGACAGGGGCTAGCACAGATACGCAGTATTTT. The chain carries TRBV28 and TRBJ2-3; 8 bases agree with TRBD1. The CDR3 is made up of 15 amino acids. CDR1 is MDHEN, CDR2 SYDVKM, per germline. V dropped 6 bases and J dropped 0; count of bases not matched to a gene: 5.

This chain links TRBV6-6 with TRBJ2-3, with D tentatively TRBD1 (6 bases). The V end lost 7 bases, the J end lost 1 base, and 15 bases lay between the germline ends. Germline CDR1 MNHNY, CDR2 SVGAGI (reference sequence). This CDR3 has 15 residues. The DNA of the CDR3 is TGTGCCAGCAAACAGGGATTCGGGGGCACAGATACGCAGTATTTT. It encodes CASKQGFGGTDTQYF.

Only a few counts were recorded for this clonotype. The rearrangement joins TRBV9 to TRBJ2-6; 7 bases are a match to TRBD2. With V trimmed by 3 bases and J by 0 bases, 9 bases remained unmatched. This CDR3 region has 18 residues. The V gene's germline CDR1 is SGDLS and CDR2 YYNGEE. The CDR3 protein is CASSAKRGSISGANVLTF. The CDR3 DNA reads TGTGCCAGCAGCGCCAAGCGGGGCAGCATCTCTGGGGCCAACGTCCTGACTTTC.

This clonotype appeared a few times. The V call is TRBV4-3, the J call TRBJ1-3; tentative D call: TRBD1 (6 bases). V gave up 0 bases and J gave up 8 bases, with 14 bases separating them. The germline gives CDR1 LGHNA, CDR2 YSLEER. This CDR3 contains 15 residues. The CDR3 is CASSQDPGVRDTIYF. The CDR3 DNA reads as TGCGCCAGCAGCCAAGATCCAGGGGTACGGGACACCATATATTTT.

Only a few counts were recorded for this clonotype. This chain connects TRBV20-1 to TRBJ2-7; TRBD1 matches 9 bases. Germline lookup yields CDR1 DFQATT and CDR2 SNEGSKA (reference sequence). The CDR3 is made up of 13 amino acids. V gave up 5 bases and J gave up 5 bases; unmatched junction bases: 7. CDR3 sequence reads: CSAWTGVKDEQYF. For the CDR3, the DNA is TGCAGTGCTTGGACAGGGGTCAAGGACGAGCAGTACTTC.

The V call is TRBV5-8, the J call TRBJ2-1; D gene ambiguous. Germline assignment: CDR1 SGHTS and CDR2 YDEGEE. V was clipped by 2 bases and J by 4 bases, with 19 bases between them. This CDR3 has 17 amino acids. The CDR3 is CASSFSTYSSGYNEQFF. The CDR3 DNA is TGTGCCAGCAGCTTCAGTACTTACAGTAGTGGGTACAATGAGCAGTTCTTC. Full variable domain (missing parts from reference TRBV5-8 and TRBJ2-1): EAGVTQSPTHLIKTRGQQATLRCSPISGHTSVYWYQQALGLGLQFLLWYDEGEERNRGNFPPRFSGRQFPNYSSELNVNALELEDSALYLCASSFSTYSSGYNEQFFGPGTRLTVL.

This clonotype was counted between two and nine times. The chain carries TRBV14 and TRBJ2-5; D remains ambiguous. The germline gives CDR1 SGHDN, CDR2 FVKESK. V was trimmed by 3 bases and J by 0 bases, leaving 11 bases between them. CDR3 length: 15 residues. CDR3 amino acids: CASSHFRRNQETQYF. As DNA, the CDR3 is TGTGCCAGCAGCCATTTCCGACGGAACCAAGAGACCCAGTACTTC.

The rearrangement links TRBV29-1 to TRBJ2-3, with D perhaps matching TRBD2 (5 bases). This CDR3 has 17 amino acids. The V gene's germline CDR1 is SQVTM and CDR2 ANQGSEA. Trimming cost V 3 bases and J 7 bases, with 26 bases left between them. The chain's CDR3 is CSVDTMEAAQILNTQYF. Written as DNA, the CDR3 is TGCAGCGTTGATACGATGGAGGCAGCTCAAATCCTTAATACGCAGTATTTT.

The CDR3 sequence is CASSQDWSQGIGPQHF. CDR3 DNA: TGCGCCAGCAGCCAAGACTGGTCCCAGGGGATAGGGCCCCAGCATTTT. The gene calls are TRBV4-3 and TRBJ1-5; D might be TRBD1 (6 bases). Germline-derived CDR1 and CDR2 are LGHNA and YSLEER. V was clipped by 0 bases and J by 9 bases, with 18 bases between them. CDR3 size: 16 residues.

The chain couples TRBV6-2 or TRBV6-3 to TRBJ2-7, with 13 bases lining up with TRBD2. With 7 bases clipped from V and 5 bases from J, the junction kept 5 bases outside the gene matches. Germline values: CDR1 MNHEY, CDR2 SVGEGT. CDR3 size: 14 residues. CDR3 in DNA: TGTGCCAGCACCCCACTAGCGGGGGGGGACGAGCAGTACTTC. The encoded protein is CASTPLAGGDEQYF.

This clonotype was picked up a small number of times. The chain couples TRBV6-5 to TRBJ2-7, with a possible D match to TRBD1 (6 bases). The CDR3 contains 9 residues. V was shortened by 9 bases and J by 6 bases, with 6 bases between the two germline ends. Looked up from germline, CDR1 is MNHEY and CDR2 is SVGAGI. The CDR3 here is CARGAEQYF. In DNA form, the CDR3 reads TGTGCCAGGGGGGCCGAGCAGTACTTC.

This clonotype was observed a handful of times. The J gene is TRBJ2-1, the V gene TRBV20-1; 11 bases map to TRBD2. In germline, CDR1 is DFQATT, CDR2 SNEGSKA (reference sequence). The CDR3 is made up of 14 amino acids. With V trimmed by 3 bases and J by 3 bases, 1 base remained unmatched. This CDR3 is CSASGLAGYNEQFF. The CDR3 DNA reads TGCAGTGCTAGCGGACTAGCGGGCTACAATGAGCAGTTCTTC.

V and J are TRBV7-2 and TRBJ1-2; D not certain. The CDR3 is 14 residues long. Germline loops: CDR1 SGHTA, CDR2 FQGNSA. V was shortened by 2 bases and J by 0 bases, with 7 bases between the two germline ends. The CDR3, as DNA: TGTGCCAGCAGCTTAATGACGTCTAACTATGGCTACACCTTC. Protein: CASSLMTSNYGYTF.

This clonotype showed up just a few times. This chain links TRBV10-3 with TRBJ1-4, with no clear D. Per the germline V gene, CDR1 is ENHRY and CDR2 is SYGVKD. V was pared by 5 bases and J by 8 bases, with 9 bases between. The CDR3 contains 12 residues. CDR3 in amino acids: CAISKDGEKLFF. In DNA form, the CDR3 reads TGTGCCATCAGTAAGGACGGGGAAAAACTGTTTTTT.

This clonotype occurred a few times. This chain links TRBV5-6 with TRBJ1-2; D may be TRBD1 (5 bases). The CDR3 extends over 13 amino acids. Germline V gene lookup returns CDR1 SGHDT and CDR2 YYEEEE. The ends were cut back, 2 bases at V and 7 bases at J, with 12 bases in the middle. The CDR3 is CASSLAAGSGYTF. The CDR3, as DNA: TGTGCCAGCAGCTTAGCGGCAGGGTCTGGCTACACCTTC. The whole variable domain, remainder taken from reference TRBV5-6 and TRBJ1-2, is DAGVTQSPTHLIKTRGQQVTLRCSPKSGHDTVSWYQQALGQGPQFIFQYYEEEERQRGNFPDRFSGHQFPNYSSELNVNALLLGDSALYLCASSLAAGSGYTFGSGTRLTVV.

This clonotype was seen a handful of times. The rearrangement joins TRBV7-3 to TRBJ2-2; 8 positions match TRBD1. V lost 5 bases and J lost 6; bases outside the gene matches: 8. The CDR3 length is 15 residues. Per germline, CDR1 SGHTA and CDR2 FQGTGA. CDR3 nucleotide sequence: TGTGCCAGCAGCCCGCCAGGACAGGGACCCGGGGAGCTGTTTTTT. Translating it yields CASSPPGQGPGELFF.

This clonotype showed up many times. Mismatch with germline at one junction end may stem from a read error. The V and J genes are TRBV28 and TRBJ1-5; D remains ambiguous. This CDR3 region has 11 residues. CDR1 is MDHEN and CDR2 is SYDVKM in the germline V gene. The CDR3: CASSLRHQQDF. Written as DNA, the CDR3 is TGTGCCAGCAGCCTGCGACATCAGCAAGATTTT. The variable domain in full, completed from reference TRBV28 and TRBJ1-5, reads DVKVTQSSRYLVKRTGEKVFLECVQDMDHENMFWYRQDPGLGLRLIYFSYDVKMKEKGDIPEGYSVSREKKERFSLILESASTNQTSMYLCASSLRHQQDFGDGTRLSIL.

Only a few counts were recorded for this clonotype. This chain links TRBV15 with TRBJ2-2, with D perhaps TRBD2 (5 bases). The CDR3 has 20 amino acids. From germline, CDR1 is LNHNV and CDR2 YYDKDF (reference sequence). V dropped 0 bases and J dropped 0 bases, with 20 bases sitting between them. The CDR3 loop is CATSRDRGPPSLTNTGELFF. CDR3 in DNA: TGTGCCACCAGCAGAGATCGTGGTCCCCCTAGCCTTACGAACACCGGGGAGCTGTTTTTT.

This clonotype was observed many times. The V call is TRBV9, the J call TRBJ1-6, with D perhaps matching TRBD1 (5 bases). The length of the CDR3 is 14 residues. Germline CDR1 is SGDLS and CDR2 is YYNGEE. Trimming took off 0 bases at V and 6 bases at J, with 7 bases between the two ends. The CDR3 loop reads CASSVAGGNSPLHF. CDR3 nucleotides: TGTGCCAGCAGCGTAGCTGGGGGTAATTCACCCCTCCACTTT.

The table lists this clonotype with many counts. CDR3 amino acids: CATGTESYEQYF. In nucleotides, the CDR3 is TGTGCCACCGGGACAGAGTCCTACGAGCAGTACTTC. V is TRBV7-9 and J is TRBJ2-7; 7 nucleotides line up with TRBD1. Germline loops: CDR1 SEHNR, CDR2 FQNEAQ (reference sequence). V shed 10 bases and J 1 base; nucleotides not matched to a gene: 4. CDR3 size: 12 residues.

This clonotype has a count of ten or more. This chain uses TRBV6-2 or TRBV6-3 with TRBJ2-5; D remains ambiguous. The CDR3 is 11 amino acids. From germline, CDR1 is MNHEY and CDR2 SVGEGT. V gave up 8 bases and J gave up 4 bases, with 8 bases separating them. CDR3 DNA: TGTGCCAGCTCGGACGTAGAGACCCAGTACTTC. It is translated as CASSDVETQYF.

This clonotype was picked up a small number of times. The chain has TRBV6-1 and TRBJ1-1; TRBD1 aligns across 8 bases. Germline V gives CDR1 MNHNS, CDR2 SASEGT. Germline trimming cut 2 bases from V and 5 bases from J; bases unmatched to any gene: 7. The CDR3 is 15 amino acids. The CDR3 is CASSEHPRGRTEAFF. The CDR3 DNA is TGTGCCAGCAGTGAACATCCCAGGGGGCGGACTGAAGCTTTCTTT.

This clonotype was observed a few times. The genes are TRBV9 and TRBJ2-3, with D perhaps TRBD2 (6 bases). Trimming removed 2 bases from V and 4 bases from J, with 14 bases in between. Germline lookup yields CDR1 SGDLS and CDR2 YYNGEE. The CDR3 totals 15 residues. The CDR3 DNA is TGTGCCAGCAGCGTTAGCGGTTTCGTCCCAGATACGCAGTATTTT. Protein sequence: CASSVSGFVPDTQYF.

Here the CDR3 reads CATSSDRGLRYTF. CDR3 DNA sequence: TGTGCCACCAGTTCTGACAGGGGGCTTCGCTACACCTTC. This chain connects TRBV24-1 to TRBJ1-2; TRBD1 aligns across 10 bases. Germline loops: CDR1 KGHDR, CDR2 SFDVKD. This CDR3 is built from 13 residues. With 6 bases clipped from V and 9 bases from J, the junction kept 6 bases outside the gene matches.